This entry lists 25 T cell receptor beta chains sequenced from one sample in a study of beta chain features in type 1 diabetes. The antigens these receptors bind are not known. Broader study findings: Moderate yet significant TCRB CDR3 shortening was seen in Type 1 diabetes patients in all four CD4+ subsets.

Investigators reverse transcribed all isolated RNA, so they sequenced expressed TCRB transcripts. The method was immunoSEQ multiplex PCR; TCRdb's version includes in-frame clones alone and lacks a portion of them. This table holds some 290,000 clones, around 22% found once. The source material was naive CD4+ T cells from blood. The receptors come from a woman in her twenties or thirties with type 1 diabetes.

In its sample, this clone was seen a few times. This rearrangement joins TRBV19 to TRBJ2-2; 7 positions agree with TRBD2. V was clipped by 5 bases and J by 4 bases; unmatched bases: 4. CDR1 is LNHDA, CDR2 SQIVND, per germline (reference sequence). The CDR3 consists of 14 residues. Here the CDR3 reads CASSPREGTGELFF. The DNA for the CDR3 is TGTGCCAGTAGTCCCAGGGAGGGCACCGGGGAGCTGTTTTTT.

This clone was seen a few times. The chain is built from TRBV28 and TRBJ1-2; possible D gene TRBD1, 5 bases. Germline V lookup: CDR1 MDHEN, CDR2 SYDVKM. Trimming cost V 6 bases and J 4 bases, with 12 bases left between them. The length of the CDR3 is 13 residues. DNA of the CDR3: TGTGCCAGCAGCAACGGGCAGGGCTATGGCTACACCTTC. It yields the protein CASSNGQGYGYTF.

The chain combines TRBV4-1 with TRBJ1-2; TRBD1 matches 8 bases. CDR1 MGHRA and CDR2 YSYEKL come from the germline V gene. J lost 2 bases, V lost 4 bases, and 6 bases had no gene match. This CDR3 spans 15 amino acids. CDR3 in amino acids: CASSLRDRTNYGYTF. In DNA, the CDR3 is TGCGCCAGCAGCCTTCGGGACAGGACAAACTATGGCTACACCTTC.

The V and J genes are TRBV7-2 and TRBJ2-1; D not resolved. With 5 bases removed from V and 7 bases from J, the gap between germline ends came to 9 bases. There are 12 residues in the CDR3. The V gene's germline CDR1 is SGHTA and CDR2 FQGNSA. CDR3: CASSRSYNEQFF. CDR3 DNA sequence: TGTGCCAGCAGCCGTAGCTATAATGAGCAGTTCTTC.

This clone was picked up a small number of times. V usage is TRBV29-1 and J usage is TRBJ2-7, with D unresolved. Germline assignment: CDR1 SQVTM and CDR2 ANQGSEA. V lost 7 bases and J 6 bases, leaving 13 bases between the germline ends. The CDR3 loop spans 11 amino acids. The CDR3 DNA reads as TGCAGCGCTCTGTCAGAGGTCGAGCAGTACTTC. Its translation is CSALSEVEQYF.

This clone has only a few counts. This specimen includes other DNA sequences encoding the same CDR3. The rearrangement uses TRBV20-1 and TRBJ2-5; no clear D. Germline V gene lookup returns CDR1 DFQATT and CDR2 SNEGSKA (reference sequence). CDR3 length equals 11 residues. The V gene lost 0 bases and the J gene lost 4 bases, with 3 bases spanning the gap. Here the CDR3 DNA reads TGCAGTGCTAGAGATCGAGAGACCCAGTACTTC. This encodes CSARDRETQYF.

The chain recombines TRBV10-3 with TRBJ2-1; 7 bases match TRBD1. This CDR3 contains 14 residues. Germline V lookup: CDR1 ENHRY, CDR2 SYGVKD. V dropped 6 bases and J dropped 4; count of bases not matched to a gene: 6. DNA for the CDR3: TGTGCCATCAGCCAGGGGGTTCTTTACAATGAGCAGTTCTTC. It codes for CAISQGVLYNEQFF.

Points on this clone: At one end the junction does not follow the germline gene, possibly because of a read error. J is TRBJ2-6 and V is TRBV11-1; 12 nucleotides align to TRBD1. Germline-derived CDR1 and CDR2 are SGHAT and FQDESV (reference sequence). The length of the CDR3 is 13 residues. The DNA of the CDR3 is TGTGCCAGCCGCTTTGGGACAGGGGGCGTTCTGACTTTC. This encodes CASRFGTGGVLTF.

A few counts support this clone. This chain connects TRBV30 to TRBJ1-1; D not certain. The CDR3 is 16 residues long. V lost 2 bases and J 1 base, leaving 17 bases between the germline ends. Germline loops: CDR1 GTSNPN, CDR2 SVGIG (reference sequence). The CDR3 loop is CAWSKQIRPGNTEAFF. The DNA for the CDR3 is TGTGCCTGGAGTAAACAGATCCGTCCAGGGAACACTGAAGCTTTCTTT.

This clone was seen more than once but under ten times. V and J are TRBV2 and TRBJ2-3, with D possibly matching TRBD2 (5 bases). The CDR3 covers 16 residues. V was cut by 5 bases and J by 1 base, with 16 bases left in between. Germline CDR1 is SNHLY and CDR2 is FYNNEI. The CDR3 nucleotides are TGTGCCAGCAGTCTCCGGGCGGGTCCGGGCACAGATACGCAGTATTTT. This gives the protein CASSLRAGPGTDTQYF.

V and J are TRBV6-1 and TRBJ2-7; 7 nucleotides agree with TRBD1. V lost 6 bases, J lost 6 bases, and 11 bases stayed unmatched. The germline V gene has CDR1 MNHNS and CDR2 SASEGT. CDR3 length: 14 residues. The DNA for the CDR3 is TGTGCCAGCAGGCGGACAGGACTCCAACTCGAGCAGTACTTC. It yields the protein CASRRTGLQLEQYF.

This clone came up a few times. The chain combines TRBV5-6 with TRBJ1-5; 7 bases are a match to TRBD1. Germline V CDR1 and CDR2: SGHDT, YYEEEE. The CDR3 has 14 residues. With 4 bases clipped from V and 6 bases from J, the junction kept 7 bases outside the gene matches. Written as DNA, the CDR3 is TGTGCCAGCAGCAGTGACAGGGTAGGTCAGCCCCAGCATTTT. The encoded protein is CASSSDRVGQPQHF.

In this sample, this clone turned up a few times. V gene TRBV6-6 combines with J gene TRBJ2-1; TRBD1 matches 7 bases. Germline CDR1 and CDR2: MNHNY and SVGAGI (reference sequence). This CDR3 comprises 13 residues. V dropped 4 bases and J dropped 4; count of bases not matched to a gene: 1. Here the CDR3 reads CASSSGQYNEQFF. The CDR3 bases are TGTGCCAGCAGTTCGGGACAGTACAATGAGCAGTTCTTC.

In its sample, this clone was seen a few times. The V gene is TRBV19, the J gene TRBJ2-2; 7 nucleotides line up with TRBD2. This CDR3 contains 15 residues. With 5 bases clipped from V and 3 bases from J, the junction kept 6 bases outside the gene matches. Germline CDR1 reads LNHDA; CDR2 reads SQIVND (reference sequence). CDR3 amino acids: CASSPRGRDTGELFF. CDR3 in DNA: TGTGCCAGTAGTCCCCGTGGGAGGGACACCGGGGAGCTGTTTTTT.

This clone was counted between two and nine times. The V call is TRBV9, the J call TRBJ2-1; 7 bases agree with TRBD2. Germline V CDR1 and CDR2: SGDLS, YYNGEE. The CDR3 extends over 15 amino acids. V was clipped by 4 bases and J by 2 bases; unmatched bases: 6. The chain's CDR3 is CASSTMAGAYNEQFF. The CDR3 region has the DNA TGTGCCAGCAGCACAATGGCGGGAGCCTACAATGAGCAGTTCTTC.

In its sample, this clone was seen a few times. This chain connects TRBV29-1 to TRBJ1-5, with D maybe TRBD1 (6 bases). CDR3 length equals 14 residues. Germline V gene data show CDR1 as SQVTM and CDR2 as ANQGSEA. V was cut by 4 bases and J by 5 bases, with 15 bases left in between. The CDR3 DNA is TGCAGCGTTGGAGGGGGGGCCACCGATCAGCCCCAGCATTTT. Its translation: CSVGGGATDQPQHF.

This sequence joins TRBV5-1 and TRBJ2-7, with 7 bases that match TRBD1. The CDR3 extends over 13 amino acids. Trimming at V came to 8 bases and at J to 0 bases, leaving 5 bases not matched to a gene. Germline assignment: CDR1 SGHRS and CDR2 YFSETQ. The CDR3 region is CASRGTASYEQYF. The CDR3 region has the DNA TGCGCCAGTAGGGGGACAGCCTCCTACGAGCAGTACTTC.

V usage is TRBV5-1 and J usage is TRBJ2-1, with a tentative D call TRBD2 (6 bases). Trimming shortened V by 4 bases and J by 9 bases, and 26 bases separated the two germline ends. This CDR3 contains 17 residues. Germline V lookup: CDR1 SGHRS, CDR2 YFSETQ. CDR3 DNA sequence: TGCGCCAGCAGCCGGGCCGCGGGGATATCCCTACAAAGTGAGCAGTTCTTC. It codes for CASSRAAGISLQSEQFF. The full variable domain, in which reference TRBV5-1 and TRBJ2-1 provide the parts outside the CDR3, is KAGVTQTPRYLIKTRGQQVTLSCSPISGHRSVSWYQQTPGQGLQFLFEYFSETQRNKGNFPGRFSGRQFSNSRSEMNVSTLELGDSALYLCASSRAAGISLQSEQFFGPGTRLTVL.

This clone has just a few counts. The CDR3 DNA follows: TGTGCCAGCAGCCTCCCTGGCCACTATGGCTACACCTTC. It encodes CASSLPGHYGYTF. The genes are TRBV28 and TRBJ1-2; no reliable D call. The germline gives CDR1 MDHEN, CDR2 SYDVKM. Trimming pared 6 bases from V and 3 bases from J, leaving 11 bases between. The CDR3 is made up of 13 amino acids.

This clone was seen more than once but under ten times. The V call is TRBV19, the J call TRBJ2-5; 11 bases agree with TRBD2. Germline-derived CDR1 and CDR2 are LNHDA and SQIVND (reference sequence). V was pared by 6 bases and J by 4 bases, with 4 bases of the junction left unmatched. The CDR3 extends over 14 amino acids. CDR3: CASSPGTSGETQYF. In DNA form, the CDR3 reads TGTGCCAGTAGCCCCGGGACTAGCGGAGAGACCCAGTACTTC.

The chain has TRBV7-8 and TRBJ2-1; no reliable D call. This CDR3 region has 14 residues. Deletions cut 3 bases from V and 5 bases from J, with 11 bases between. Germline CDR1 and CDR2: SGHVS and FQNEAQ. The CDR3 reads CASSLLGNDNEQFF. The CDR3 DNA reads as TGTGCCAGCAGCTTGCTAGGAAACGACAATGAGCAGTTCTTC.

The CDR3 spells CASSSPEGGSGNTIYF. CDR3 nucleotides: TGTGCCAGCAGTTCCCCCGAAGGAGGGTCTGGAAACACCATATATTTT. The chain recombines TRBV28 with TRBJ1-3; D not resolved. The germline gives CDR1 MDHEN, CDR2 SYDVKM. The CDR3 totals 16 residues. V dropped 4 bases and J dropped 1 base, with 14 bases sitting between them.

The chain employs TRBV2 and TRBJ2-3; 8 bases match TRBD1. The germline gives CDR1 SNHLY, CDR2 FYNNEI. This CDR3 is built from 14 residues. The junction had 4 bases not matched to a gene; V was cut back by 6 bases and J by 2 bases. The CDR3 reads CASRWTGTTDTQYF. The CDR3 DNA follows: TGTGCCAGCAGATGGACAGGGACCACAGATACGCAGTATTTT.

This clone has a handful of counts. This chain links TRBV7-9 with TRBJ1-2, with 7 bases lining up with TRBD1. The CDR3 loop spans 12 amino acids. Germline values: CDR1 SEHNR, CDR2 FQNEAQ (reference sequence). Trimming took 6 bases from V and 4 from J; bases not matched to a gene: 2. This chain's CDR3 is CASRSGGYGYTF. The CDR3 DNA follows: TGTGCCAGCAGGTCAGGGGGCTATGGCTACACCTTC. Based on the CDR3 plus reference TRBV7-9 and TRBJ1-2, the full variable domain is DTGVSQNPRHKITKRGQNVTFRCDPISEHNRLYWYRQTLGQGPEFLTYFQNEAQLEKSRLLSDRFSAERPKGSFSTLEIQRTEQGDSAMYLCASRSGGYGYTFGSGTRLTVV.

This clone was detected once. This rearrangement joins TRBV5-1 to TRBJ1-5; a weak D match, TRBD1 (6 bases). Trimming shortened V by 1 base and J by 5 bases, and 7 bases separated the two germline ends. CDR3 length equals 13 residues. Germline V CDR1 and CDR2: SGHRS, YFSETQ. The CDR3 bases are TGCGCCAGCAGCTTGAGACAGGATCAGCCCCAGCATTTT. Protein sequence: CASSLRQDQPQHF.